This record concerns one T cell receptor beta chain sequence. CDR1 is SQVTM and CDR2 is ANQGSEA in the germline V gene. This CDR3 comprises 13 residues. J lost 2 bases, V lost 8 bases, and 7 bases had no gene match. In the study's own analysis: Amplification of reference gene primers was used by the study to estimate nucleated cell counts. The data were produced by immunoSEQ multiplex PCR, yet TCRdb's version contains in-frame clones alone and is incomplete. V, J and clone size are taken as reported in that table, and D and trimming were inferred from the DNA itself. The top ten hold 35% to 50% of the sample, which has nearly 35,000 clones, about 87% seen once. The data were taken from a study of blood T cell repertoires in COVID-19. Study summary: From T cells, B-cell-depleted T cells, or PBMCs came the material, which was cDNA or gDNA.

The material sequenced was peripheral blood. The sequence was obtained from a human donor in a cohort sampled during active COVID-19. The V and J genes are TRBV29-1 and TRBJ2-3; TRBD2 aligns across 7 bases. The CDR3 loop reads CSSSGGSTDTQYF. The CDR3 DNA follows: TGCAGCTCCTCGGGGGGTTCCACAGATACGCAGTATTTT.